These 23 T cell receptor beta chains were sequenced from one sample in a study of T cells in Graves' hyperthyroidism and ophthalmopathy. There were TCR beta CDR3 regions amplified from RNA transcripts. An initial round of RT-PCR targeting the TCR CDR3 relied on the HTBI primer set. In TCRdb, the multiplex PCR reads were re-called with MiXCR into one record per CDR3 protein. The sample records around 450,000 distinct CDR3 sequences, approximately 14% being singletons. The sequenced sample consisted of blood. These receptors were taken from a woman aged 18-29 years with Graves' hyperthyroidism.

This chain connects TRBV7-6 to TRBJ1-4; D gene unclear. Germline values: CDR1 SGHVS, CDR2 FNYEAQ. V was shortened by 5 bases and J by 4 bases, with 11 bases between the two germline ends. The CDR3 totals 14 residues. CDR3 DNA: TGTGCCAGCAGCCGAAATTCTCTTAATGAAAAACTGTTTTTT. Protein product: CASSRNSLNEKLFF.

This clonotype was counted at least ten times. This rearrangement joins TRBV3-1 to TRBJ1-1; D unclear. The germline V gene encodes CDR1 LGHDT and CDR2 YNNKEL (reference sequence). The CDR3 consists of 14 residues. Trimming shortened V by 5 bases and J by 0 bases, and 10 bases separated the two germline ends. The CDR3 DNA is TGTGCCAGCAGCATCAAACCCCTGAACACTGAAGCTTTCTTT. Protein product: CASSIKPLNTEAFF.

This clonotype came up many times. The rearrangement links TRBV28 to TRBJ1-1, with a possible D match to TRBD1 (6 bases). Germline lookup yields CDR1 MDHEN and CDR2 SYDVKM. V was trimmed by 5 bases and J by 4 bases, leaving 17 bases between them. The CDR3 has 15 residues. This chain's CDR3 is CASSRTESVGTEAFF. CDR3 coding DNA: TGTGCCAGCAGTAGGACAGAATCGGTGGGCACTGAAGCTTTCTTT.

A few counts support this clonotype. The chain is built from TRBV5-4 and TRBJ1-1; TRBD1 agrees at 9 bases. V was pared by 5 bases and J by 7 bases, with 6 bases of the junction left unmatched. Looked up from germline, CDR1 is SGHNT and CDR2 is YYREEE (reference sequence). The CDR3 is 13 amino acids. CDR3 loop: CASRYRGRDEAFF. CDR3 DNA sequence: TGTGCCAGCAGATACAGGGGGCGGGATGAAGCTTTCTTT.

In its sample, this clonotype was seen a few times. The rearrangement uses TRBV30 and TRBJ2-5; 7 bases are shared with TRBD2. V lost 2 bases, J lost 3 bases, and 15 bases stayed unmatched. In germline, CDR1 is GTSNPN, CDR2 SVGIG (reference sequence). This CDR3 spans 17 amino acids. CDR3 DNA sequence: TGTGCCTGGAGTCCGTTCGGGGAACTAGCGAAAGAAGAGACCCAGTACTTC. Its protein is CAWSPFGELAKEETQYF. The variable domain in full, with the rest retrieved from reference TRBV30 and TRBJ2-5, is SQTIHQWPATLVQPVGSPLSLECTVEGTSNPNLYWYRQAAGRGLQLLFYSVGIGQISSEVPQNLSASRPQDRQFILSSKKLLLSDSGFYLCAWSPFGELAKEETQYFGPGTRLLVL.

In this sample, this clonotype turned up many times. The chain is built from TRBV5-5 and TRBJ2-3; tentatively, D is TRBD1 (6 bases). This CDR3 has 14 amino acids. The germline V gene encodes CDR1 SGHKS and CDR2 YYEKEE (reference sequence). V was cut by 0 bases and J by 5 bases, with 10 bases left in between. The CDR3 DNA follows: TGTGCCAGCAGCTTGGCGGGCAGGGGAGATACGCAGTATTTT. Translated: CASSLAGRGDTQYF.

Turning to this clonotype: It may be a read error: a sequence one base away is much more abundant. The chain has TRBV5-5 and TRBJ2-3; unclear D gene. Germline values: CDR1 SGHKS, CDR2 YYEKEE (reference sequence). The germline V and J ends were trimmed by 5 bases and 3 bases, with 13 bases remaining between them. The CDR3 has 14 residues. For the CDR3, the DNA is TGTGCCAGCAGGACTGAGTTGGAGACAGATACGCAGTATTTT. Protein: CASRTELETDTQYF.

In this sample, this clonotype turned up many times. The rearrangement joins TRBV11-1 to TRBJ1-1, with D uncertain. CDR3 length: 13 amino acids. Trimming stripped 2 bases from V and 3 bases from J, with 7 bases between. The germline V gene encodes CDR1 SGHAT and CDR2 FQDESV (reference sequence). CDR3 nucleotide sequence: TGTGCCAGCAGCTTAAACATCGACACTGAAGCTTTCTTT. Encoded protein: CASSLNIDTEAFF.

Many counts were recorded for this clonotype. The chain recombines TRBV20-1 with TRBJ1-2; D call uncertain. This CDR3 is 13 amino acids long. Germline V gives CDR1 DFQATT, CDR2 SNEGSKA (reference sequence). Trimming left V 6 bases short and J 3 bases short, with 14 bases between. The CDR3 region has the DNA TGCAGTGCCCCTAGGTCCGGGGACTATGGCTACACCTTC. This gives the protein CSAPRSGDYGYTF.

The chain's CDR3 is CASSGTGLETQYF. CDR3 sequence (DNA): TGTGCCAGTAGTGGGACAGGGCTGGAGACCCAGTACTTC. This chain connects TRBV19 to TRBJ2-5; 9 bases match TRBD1. Per germline, CDR1 LNHDA and CDR2 SQIVND (reference sequence). J was trimmed by 5 bases and V by 5 bases; bases with no gene match: 3. This CDR3 comprises 13 residues.

This clonotype was picked up a small number of times. The J gene is TRBJ1-1, the V gene TRBV6-4, with D unclear. This CDR3 is built from 13 residues. Per germline, CDR1 MRHNA and CDR2 SNTAGT. The germline V and J ends were trimmed by 6 bases and 1 base, with 9 bases remaining between them. CDR3 sequence reads: CASRTQPNTEAFF. CDR3 bases: TGTGCCAGCAGAACACAACCGAACACTGAAGCTTTCTTT.

Details on this clonotype: A read error may explain this, as a much larger clone is one base away. The chain couples TRBV3-1 to TRBJ2-1; 8 positions match TRBD2. CDR1 and CDR2 (germline): LGHDT, YNNKEL (reference sequence). The CDR3 has 15 amino acids. The CDR3 loop is CASSQVRGGYNEQSF. Here the CDR3 DNA reads TGTGCCAGCAGCCAAGTCCGGGGGGGCTACAATGAGCAGTCCTTC.

The chain combines TRBV11-2 with TRBJ1-1; 12 bases map to TRBD1. From germline, CDR1 is SGHAT and CDR2 FQNNGV. V trimming: 4 bases; J trimming: 11 bases; junction bases outside the gene matches: 8. This CDR3 has 14 residues. CDR3 sequence (DNA): TGTGCCAGCAGCTCCGGGACAGGGGGCAGTTCGGCTTTCTTT. Protein: CASSSGTGGSSAFF.

The rearrangement joins TRBV15 to TRBJ1-5; the match to TRBD1 covers 7 bases. The junction had 4 bases not matched to a gene; V was cut back by 0 bases and J by 8 bases. This CDR3 has 14 residues. From germline, CDR1 is LNHNV and CDR2 YYDKDF (reference sequence). DNA of the CDR3: TGTGCCACCAGCAGAGATCTCAGGGGGGAGCCCCAGCATTTT. It encodes CATSRDLRGEPQHF. Supplemented by reference TRBV15 and TRBJ1-5, the full variable domain reads DAMVIQNPRYQVTQFGKPVTLSCSQTLNHNVMYWYQQKSSQAPKLLFHYYDKDFNNEADTPDNFQSRRPNTSFCFLDIRSPGLGDTAMYLCATSRDLRGEPQHFGDGTRLSIL.

This clonotype was observed many times. The chain carries TRBV7-9 and TRBJ2-7, with 7 bases lining up with TRBD2. Germline V gene lookup returns CDR1 SEHNR and CDR2 FQNEAQ (reference sequence). The CDR3 runs 14 residues. V lost 4 bases, J lost 4 bases, and 7 bases stayed unmatched. In nucleotides, the CDR3 is TGTGCCAGCAGCTGGGTGGGGGGGACGTACGAGCAGTACTTC. This codes for CASSWVGGTYEQYF.

This clonotype came up a few times. This sequence may be a read error, since a much larger clone differs from it by one base. This sequence joins TRBV2 and TRBJ1-2; D gene uncertain. This CDR3 has 13 amino acids. Germline V gene lookup returns CDR1 SNHLY and CDR2 FYNNEI. CDR3 bases: TGTGCCAGCAGTGAAGCGGCTAACTATGGCTGCACCTTC. Its protein product is CASSEAANYGCTF.

This clonotype was picked up many times. The chain has TRBV7-2 and TRBJ2-3, with D maybe TRBD1 (6 bases). Trimming shortened V by 4 bases and J by 0 bases, and 14 bases separated the two germline ends. The CDR3 is 16 residues long. Germline CDR1 reads SGHTA; CDR2 reads FQGNSA. CDR3 in DNA: TGTGCCAGCAGCTCCAGGGGTGGGTCTAGCACAGATACGCAGTATTTT. It translates to CASSSRGGSSTDTQYF.

Here the CDR3 DNA reads TGCAGCGTTGAAGGGACGTATTATGGCTACACCTTC. It yields the protein CSVEGTYYGYTF. The chain uses TRBV29-1 and TRBJ1-2; the D is unclear. The germline V gene encodes CDR1 SQVTM and CDR2 ANQGSEA. With 1 base removed from V and 5 bases from J, the gap between germline ends came to 8 bases. The CDR3 totals 12 residues.

The table lists this clonotype with many counts. The genes are TRBV28 and TRBJ1-3; 8 nucleotides agree with TRBD1. The ends lost 6 bases at V and 2 bases at J; junction bases unmatched: 6. The CDR3 loop spans 15 amino acids. Germline V gene data show CDR1 as MDHEN and CDR2 as SYDVKM. The CDR3 DNA sequence: TGTGCCAGCAGCACCCTGACAGGGGCTGGAAACACCATATATTTT. Its translation: CASSTLTGAGNTIYF.

The sample holds many counts of this clonotype. J is TRBJ2-5 and V is TRBV6-1; TRBD2 agrees at 12 bases. After removal of 5 bases from V and 0 bases from J, the junction contained 7 bases not matched to a gene. The CDR3 extends over 17 amino acids. Germline CDR1 and CDR2: MNHNS and SASEGT. CDR3 nucleotides: TGTGCCAGCAGTCCTCGACTAGCGGGGGAGTACCAAGAGACCCAGTACTTC. Translating gives CASSPRLAGEYQETQYF.

The chain recombines TRBV14 with TRBJ2-7, with no clear D. The V end lost 0 bases, the J end lost 3 bases, and 9 bases lay between the germline ends. The CDR3 has 14 amino acids. Germline V CDR1 and CDR2: SGHDN, FVKESK. The CDR3 loop is CASSQEGWGYEQYF. CDR3 coding DNA: TGTGCCAGCAGCCAAGAAGGATGGGGCTACGAGCAGTACTTC.

This clonotype was seen at least ten times. V gene TRBV4-1 combines with J gene TRBJ2-5, with 9 bases fitting TRBD1. CDR1 is MGHRA, CDR2 YSYEKL, per germline. The CDR3 runs 15 residues. With 1 base clipped from V and 5 bases from J, the junction kept 5 bases outside the gene matches. Here the CDR3 DNA reads TGCGCCAGCAGCCAAGCCGGGACAGGGTACGAGACCCAGTACTTC. This encodes CASSQAGTGYETQYF.

The CDR3: CASSLVGGEHGYTF. The DNA for the CDR3 is TGTGCCAGCAGCTTAGTAGGGGGCGAGCATGGCTACACCTTC. The chain couples TRBV7-9 to TRBJ1-2; 7 bases map to TRBD1. Germline assignment: CDR1 SEHNR and CDR2 FQNEAQ (reference sequence). V shed 1 base, J shed 6 bases, and the junction held 5 bases outside the gene matches. This CDR3 has 14 amino acids. Looking up the rest from reference TRBV7-9 and TRBJ1-2 gives the full variable domain: DTGVSQNPRHKITKRGQNVTFRCDPISEHNRLYWYRQTLGQGPEFLTYFQNEAQLEKSRLLSDRFSAERPKGSFSTLEIQRTEQGDSAMYLCASSLVGGEHGYTFGSGTRLTVV.